This T cell receptor (beta chain) was sequenced in a study of shared clonotypes between healthy human individuals. Study results and limitations: Few donors limited the genetic and exposure-history diversity represented.

V lost 4 bases and J 3 bases, leaving 12 bases between the germline ends. This CDR3 has 14 residues. Germline values: CDR1 KGHSH, CDR2 LQKENI. Here immunoSEQ multiplex PCR was the method, and the copy in TCRdb shows in-frame clones only, minus some. The data contain approximately 640,000 clones, around 72% of them singletons. Points on this clone: The target antigen is unknown.

V gene TRBV18 combines with J gene TRBJ1-2; D remains unclear. This sequence originates from a woman in her 30s in good health. The specimen sequenced was memory CD4+ T cells sorted from blood. The subset is: CD45RA-negative fraction. CDR3 sequence (DNA): TGTGCCAGCTCACTAAATGGGTTGGACTATGGCTACACCTTC. Amino acids: CASSLNGLDYGYTF.